A single sample gave rise to the 22 T cell receptor beta chains below, sequenced in a study of blood T cell repertoires in COVID-19. The repertoire was sequenced with immunoSEQ multiplex PCR; TCRdb's copy has only in-frame clones and lacks some. Of around 200,000 clones in the sample, 80% to 90% were seen once. The sample taken for sequencing was peripheral blood. The receptors here all came from a middle-aged man with active or convalescent COVID-19.

V is TRBV6-5 and J is TRBJ1-5, with a tentative D call TRBD1 (6 bases). The germline V and J ends were trimmed by 4 bases and 3 bases, with 13 bases remaining between them. The germline V gene encodes CDR1 MNHEY and CDR2 SVGAGI. This CDR3 is 15 amino acids long. As DNA, the CDR3 is TGTGCCAGCAGTTCACAGGGATGGTCCAATCAGCCCCAGCATTTT. It specifies CASSSQGWSNQPQHF.

The CDR3 spells CASSEPSSGNTIYF. The CDR3 DNA follows: TGTGCCAGCAGCGAGCCGAGCTCTGGAAACACCATATATTTT. The chain combines TRBV7-3 with TRBJ1-3; D gene ambiguous. This CDR3 has 14 residues. Trimming cost V 5 bases and J 0 bases, with 8 bases left between them. Germline V lookup: CDR1 SGHTA, CDR2 FQGTGA.

This clone was seen only once. The chain recombines TRBV11-3 with TRBJ2-7, with a tentative D call TRBD1 (5 bases). CDR1 SGHNT and CDR2 YENEEA come from the germline V gene. Trimming removed 1 base from V and 3 bases from J, with 10 bases in between. This CDR3 contains 14 residues. Here the CDR3 DNA reads TGTGCCAGCAGCTTAGGGGATACAGGCTACGAGCAGTACTTC. Translation gives CASSLGDTGYEQYF.

J is TRBJ2-5 and V is TRBV24-1, with unresolved D. The CDR3 runs to 19 residues. V lost 0 bases, J lost 1 base, and 20 bases lay in between. CDR1 and CDR2 from the germline V gene are KGHDR and SFDVKD. CDR3 protein: CATSDLRPRSEQLQETQYF. The CDR3 nucleotides read TGTGCCACCAGTGATTTGCGACCACGGTCGGAGCAGCTCCAAGAGACCCAGTACTTC.

This clone was found once. J is TRBJ1-2 and V is TRBV27; TRBD1 might be the D (6 bases). The CDR3 totals 15 residues. Deletions cut 6 bases from V and 5 bases from J, with 19 bases between. Germline CDR1 and CDR2: MNHEY and SMNVEV (reference sequence). CDR3: CASRKGGDLLYGYTF. CDR3 DNA: TGTGCCAGCAGGAAAGGGGGGGATCTCCTATATGGCTACACCTTC.

The chain combines TRBV18 with TRBJ2-7; TRBD2 matches 11 bases. CDR3 size: 15 residues. Germline values: CDR1 KGHSH, CDR2 LQKENI. V lost 6 bases and J lost 5; bases outside the gene matches: 9. CDR3 coding DNA: TGTGCCAGCTCCCGCCGCGGTAGCGGGAGGGACGAGCAGTACTTC. Translated: CASSRRGSGRDEQYF.

This clone was found once. The chain carries TRBV9 and TRBJ2-7, with 11 nucleotides matching TRBD2. The germline V gene has CDR1 SGDLS and CDR2 YYNGEE. V lost 4 bases and J lost 6; bases outside the gene matches: 9. The length of the CDR3 is 15 residues. The CDR3 protein is CASSPTSGSGSEQYF. The CDR3 DNA sequence: TGTGCCAGCAGCCCCACTAGCGGGAGCGGGTCCGAGCAGTACTTC.

This chain uses TRBV4-3 with TRBJ1-1; a possible D gene is TRBD1 (6 bases). The CDR3 runs 15 residues. V dropped 1 base and J dropped 4 bases, with 13 bases sitting between them. From germline, CDR1 is LGHNA and CDR2 YSLEER. CDR3 amino acids: CASSQAGGASTEAFF. The CDR3 nucleotides read TGCGCCAGCAGCCAAGCGGGGGGGGCCAGCACTGAAGCTTTCTTT.

As DNA, the CDR3 is TGTGCCAGCAGTTACCCCGGGCGGGGGGCGCGTGGAAACACCATATATTTT. Protein product: CASSYPGRGARGNTIYF. This chain joins TRBV6-2 or TRBV6-3 and TRBJ1-3; D is perhaps TRBD1 (6 bases). In germline, CDR1 is MNHEY, CDR2 SVGEGT. V lost 2 bases, J lost 3 bases, and 17 bases lay in between. The CDR3 has 17 amino acids.

This chain links TRBV27 with TRBJ2-7, with D possibly matching TRBD1 (5 bases). Trimming cost V 2 bases and J 3 bases, with 14 bases left between them. CDR1 and CDR2 (germline): MNHEY, SMNVEV (reference sequence). This CDR3 comprises 15 residues. The CDR3: CASSLRQGRVYEQYF. CDR3 nucleotides: TGTGCCAGCAGTTTACGGCAGGGTAGGGTCTACGAGCAGTACTTC.

V usage is TRBV7-8 and J usage is TRBJ1-5; D not certain. V lost 3 bases to trimming and J lost 4 bases, with 16 bases between them. The CDR3 is 16 residues long. The germline gives CDR1 SGHVS, CDR2 FQNEAQ. The CDR3 DNA is TGTGCCAGCAGCTTCAAAAGCGCAGCTATGAATCAGCCCCAGCATTTT. Encoded protein: CASSFKSAAMNQPQHF.

The chain combines TRBV5-1 with TRBJ1-1; 8 bases are shared with TRBD1. Unmatched junction bases numbered 6, after V lost 2 bases and J lost 0 bases. Germline V gene sequence: CDR1 SGHRS, CDR2 YFSETQ. The CDR3 is made up of 16 amino acids. The chain's CDR3 is CASSLGQGGMNTEAFF. CDR3 nucleotide sequence: TGCGCCAGCAGCTTAGGACAGGGTGGGATGAACACTGAAGCTTTCTTT.

The chain links TRBV25-1 to TRBJ2-1; 8 bases match TRBD2. Germline lookup yields CDR1 MGHDK and CDR2 SYGVNS. V lost 0 bases to trimming and J lost 7 bases; unmatched junction nucleotides: 2. The CDR3 is 14 residues long. Written as DNA, the CDR3 is TGTGCCAGCAGTGAATACCGGGAGGGAAATGAGCAGTTCTTC. Translating it yields CASSEYREGNEQFF.

The genes are TRBV18 and TRBJ2-2; D may be TRBD1 (5 bases). Trimming took 1 base from V and 2 from J, leaving 11 bases between them. Germline V gene data show CDR1 as KGHSH and CDR2 as LQKENI. This CDR3 is 16 amino acids long. The CDR3 DNA follows: TGTGCCAGCTCACCACGGACAAGTCCAAACACCGGGGAGCTGTTTTTT. This gives the protein CASSPRTSPNTGELFF. The variable domain in full, completed from reference TRBV18 and TRBJ2-2, reads NAGVMQNPRHLVRRRGQEARLRCSPMKGHSHVYWYRQLPEEGLKFMVYLQKENIIDESGMPKERFSAEFPKEGPSILRIQQVVRGDSAAYFCASSPRTSPNTGELFFGEGSRLTVL.

The chain employs TRBV9 and TRBJ1-6; D is perhaps TRBD1 (5 bases). The CDR3 totals 14 residues. Trimming left V 4 bases short and J 5 bases short, with 10 bases between. Germline V gene data show CDR1 as SGDLS and CDR2 as YYNGEE. In DNA form, the CDR3 reads TGTGCCAGCAGCATTCAGACAGATAATTCACCCCTCCACTTT. Amino acid sequence: CASSIQTDNSPLHF.

V usage is TRBV9 and J usage is TRBJ2-1; 8 nucleotides match TRBD1. V was pared by 4 bases and J by 1 base, with 13 bases of the junction left unmatched. CDR3 length equals 18 residues. CDR1 is SGDLS and CDR2 is YYNGEE in the germline V gene. CDR3 coding DNA: TGTGCCAGCAGCCTCCGAGGTGCGACAGGGGTGTCCTACAATGAGCAGTTCTTC. Its translation: CASSLRGATGVSYNEQFF.

V is TRBV28 and J is TRBJ1-1; possibly TRBD1 for D (5 bases). The CDR3 contains 13 residues. Germline V gene data show CDR1 as MDHEN and CDR2 as SYDVKM. V lost 3 bases and J 1 base, leaving 6 bases between the germline ends. DNA of the CDR3: TGTGCCAGCAGTTTGGGGGGGAACACTGAAGCTTTCTTT. Translated, it gives CASSLGGNTEAFF.

The chain carries TRBV30 and TRBJ1-1; 8 nucleotides agree with TRBD1. The germline CDR1 and CDR2 sequences are GTSNPN and SVGIG (reference sequence). This CDR3 is built from 15 residues. The ends lost 4 bases at V and 6 bases at J; junction bases unmatched: 13. In nucleotides, the CDR3 is TGTGCCTGGAAGAAAAAGACAGGGGATTCGTCTGAAGCTTTCTTT. It yields the protein CAWKKKTGDSSEAFF.

About this clone itself: Other nucleotide sequences from this sample produce the same CDR3. V usage is TRBV7-9 and J usage is TRBJ2-3; D uncertain. The V gene's germline CDR1 is SEHNR and CDR2 FQNEAQ (reference sequence). V lost 1 base and J lost 0, with 8 bases in between. The CDR3 loop spans 15 amino acids. CDR3 region: CASSLVRSSTDTQYF. DNA of the CDR3: TGTGCCAGCAGCTTAGTGCGGTCTAGCACAGATACGCAGTATTTT. The full variable domain, its missing parts supplied by reference TRBV7-9 and TRBJ2-3, is DTGVSQNPRHKITKRGQNVTFRCDPISEHNRLYWYRQTLGQGPEFLTYFQNEAQLEKSRLLSDRFSAERPKGSFSTLEIQRTEQGDSAMYLCASSLVRSSTDTQYFGPGTRLTVL.

This clone was detected once. The J gene is TRBJ1-6, the V gene TRBV2, with TRBD1 matching 8 bases. This CDR3 is 16 amino acids long. Germline V gives CDR1 SNHLY, CDR2 FYNNEI. After removal of 1 base from V and 7 bases from J, the junction contained 6 bases not matched to a gene. CDR3 protein: CASSEGTGTVNSPLHF. For the CDR3, the DNA is TGTGCCAGCAGTGAAGGGACAGGGACAGTGAATTCACCCCTCCACTTT.

This clone showed up just a few times. The chain has TRBV4-2 and TRBJ1-5, with 7 positions matching TRBD1. CDR3 length: 17 amino acids. CDR1 is LGHNA, CDR2 YNFKEQ, per germline. V trimming: 0 bases; J trimming: 2 bases; junction bases outside the gene matches: 7. In nucleotides, the CDR3 is TGTGCCAGCAGCCAAGATTCCGGCAGGGGGGGCAATCAGCCCCAGCATTTT. Protein: CASSQDSGRGGNQPQHF.

The chain couples TRBV5-1 to TRBJ2-3, with 7 bases lining up with TRBD1. CDR3 size: 14 residues. Germline V gene sequence: CDR1 SGHRS, CDR2 YFSETQ. Trimming removed 4 bases from V and 4 bases from J; junction bases left unmatched: 6. The CDR3 DNA reads TGCGCCAGCAGCCATGGACAGGTCGCAGATACGCAGTATTTT. It is translated as CASSHGQVADTQYF.